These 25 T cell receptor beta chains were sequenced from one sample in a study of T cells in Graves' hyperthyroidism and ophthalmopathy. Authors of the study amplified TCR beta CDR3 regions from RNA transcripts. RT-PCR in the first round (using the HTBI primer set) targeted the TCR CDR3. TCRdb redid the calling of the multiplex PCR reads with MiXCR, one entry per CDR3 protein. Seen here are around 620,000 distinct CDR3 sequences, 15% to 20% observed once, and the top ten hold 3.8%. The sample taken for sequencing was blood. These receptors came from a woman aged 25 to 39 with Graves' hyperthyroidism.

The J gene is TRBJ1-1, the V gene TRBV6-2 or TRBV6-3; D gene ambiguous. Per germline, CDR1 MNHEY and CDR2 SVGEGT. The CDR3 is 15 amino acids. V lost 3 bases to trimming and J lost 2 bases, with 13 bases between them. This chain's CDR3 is CASSYHPGTNTEAFF. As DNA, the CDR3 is TGTGCCAGCAGTTATCATCCGGGAACCAACACTGAAGCTTTCTTT.

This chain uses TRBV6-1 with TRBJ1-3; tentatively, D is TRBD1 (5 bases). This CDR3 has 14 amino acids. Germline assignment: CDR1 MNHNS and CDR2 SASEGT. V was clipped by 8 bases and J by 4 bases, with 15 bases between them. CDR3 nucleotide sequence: TGTGCCAGCGTCGTTCGGGACGTCGGAAACACCATATATTTT. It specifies CASVVRDVGNTIYF.

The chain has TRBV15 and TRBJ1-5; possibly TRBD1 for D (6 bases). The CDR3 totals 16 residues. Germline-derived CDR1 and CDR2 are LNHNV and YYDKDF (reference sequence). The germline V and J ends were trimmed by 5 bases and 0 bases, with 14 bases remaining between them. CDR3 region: CATSPRTVYSNQPQHF. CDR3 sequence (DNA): TGTGCCACCAGCCCCCGGACAGTCTATAGCAATCAGCCCCAGCATTTT.

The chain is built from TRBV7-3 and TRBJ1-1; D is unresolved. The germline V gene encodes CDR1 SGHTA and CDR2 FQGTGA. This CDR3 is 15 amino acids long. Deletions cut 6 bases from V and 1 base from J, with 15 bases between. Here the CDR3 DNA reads TGTGCCAGCAGAAAAACCCTTAACGGGAACACTGAAGCTTTCTTT. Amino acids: CASRKTLNGNTEAFF.

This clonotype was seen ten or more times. CDR3 amino acids: CASSLVTGSGNTIYF. CDR3 coding DNA: TGTGCCAGCAGCTTAGTTACGGGCAGCGGAAACACCATATATTTT. J is TRBJ1-3 and V is TRBV11-2; unclear D gene. CDR1 is SGHAT and CDR2 is FQNNGV in the germline V gene. The CDR3 contains 15 residues. V was shortened by 1 base and J by 4 bases, with 11 bases between the two germline ends.

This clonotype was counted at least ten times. The CDR3 spells CASSLTSWGEQFF. The CDR3 coding sequence is TGTGCCAGCAGCTTAACTAGCTGGGGGGAGCAGTTCTTC. The V gene is TRBV7-3, the J gene TRBJ2-1, with D possibly being TRBD1 or TRBD2 (5 bases each). The V gene's germline CDR1 is SGHTA and CDR2 FQGTGA. The ends were cut back, 0 bases at V and 10 bases at J, with 10 bases in the middle. The CDR3 has 13 amino acids.

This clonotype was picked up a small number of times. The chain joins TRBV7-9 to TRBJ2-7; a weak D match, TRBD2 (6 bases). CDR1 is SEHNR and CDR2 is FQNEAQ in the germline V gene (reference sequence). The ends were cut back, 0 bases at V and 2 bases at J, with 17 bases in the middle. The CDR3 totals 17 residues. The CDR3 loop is CASSLALTSYSAYEQYF. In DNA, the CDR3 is TGTGCCAGCAGCTTAGCCTTGACTAGTTACTCCGCCTACGAGCAGTACTTC.

The CDR3 region is CSVGRRVNTEAFF. DNA for the CDR3: TGCAGCGTTGGGCGGCGGGTGAACACTGAAGCTTTCTTT. The chain carries TRBV29-1 and TRBJ1-1; D unclear. This CDR3 spans 13 amino acids. Trimming removed 4 bases from V and 0 bases from J, with 9 bases in between. Germline CDR1 reads SQVTM; CDR2 reads ANQGSEA.

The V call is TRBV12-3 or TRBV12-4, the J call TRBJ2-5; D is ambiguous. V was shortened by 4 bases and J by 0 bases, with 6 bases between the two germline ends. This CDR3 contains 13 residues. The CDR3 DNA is TGTGCCAGCAGTTGGTCTGACCAAGAGACCCAGTACTTC. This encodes CASSWSDQETQYF.

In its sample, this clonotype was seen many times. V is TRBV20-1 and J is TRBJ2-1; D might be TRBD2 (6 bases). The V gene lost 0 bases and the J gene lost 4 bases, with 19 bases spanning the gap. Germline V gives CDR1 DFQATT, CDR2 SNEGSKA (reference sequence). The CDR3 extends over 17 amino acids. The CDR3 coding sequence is TGCAGTGCTAGAGACCGGGACTCATTACTTTCTTACAATGAGCAGTTCTTC. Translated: CSARDRDSLLSYNEQFF.

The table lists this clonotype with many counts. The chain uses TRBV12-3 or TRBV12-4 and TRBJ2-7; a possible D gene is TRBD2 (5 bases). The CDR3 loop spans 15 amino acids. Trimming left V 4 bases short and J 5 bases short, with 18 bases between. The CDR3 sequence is CASSSPPGVGDEQYF. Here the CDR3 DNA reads TGTGCCAGCAGTTCCCCCCCCGGGGTTGGGGACGAGCAGTACTTC.

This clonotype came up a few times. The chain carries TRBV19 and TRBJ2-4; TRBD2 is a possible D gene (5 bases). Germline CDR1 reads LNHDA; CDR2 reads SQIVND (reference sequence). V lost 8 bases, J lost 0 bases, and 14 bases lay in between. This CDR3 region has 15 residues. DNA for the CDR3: TGTGCCAGTTCCGGGGTCTCCTTAGCCAAAAACATTCAGTACTTC. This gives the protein CASSGVSLAKNIQYF.

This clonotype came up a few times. Here the CDR3 DNA reads TGTGCCAGTAGTTTCACCAGCGGGAGGTACGAGCAGTACTTC. This encodes CASSFTSGRYEQYF. The chain carries TRBV19 and TRBJ2-7; TRBD2 agrees at 9 bases. This CDR3 comprises 14 residues. Trimming removed 5 bases from V and 4 bases from J; junction bases left unmatched: 6. CDR1 is LNHDA and CDR2 is SQIVND in the germline V gene (reference sequence).

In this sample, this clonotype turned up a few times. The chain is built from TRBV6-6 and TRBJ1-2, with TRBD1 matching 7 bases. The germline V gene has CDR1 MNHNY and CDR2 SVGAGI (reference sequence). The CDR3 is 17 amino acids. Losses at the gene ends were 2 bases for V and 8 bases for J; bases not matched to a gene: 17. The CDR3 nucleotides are TGTGCCAGCAGTTACACCGGCCTAAGACAGGGCGGGGGGGGCTACACCTTC. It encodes CASSYTGLRQGGGGYTF.

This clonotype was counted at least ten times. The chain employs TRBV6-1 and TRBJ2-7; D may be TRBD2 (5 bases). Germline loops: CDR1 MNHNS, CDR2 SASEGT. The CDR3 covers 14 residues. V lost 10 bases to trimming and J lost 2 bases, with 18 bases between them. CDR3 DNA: TGTGCCACCGAGCCAGGAGGTGGGACCTACGAGCAGTACTTC. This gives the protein CATEPGGGTYEQYF.

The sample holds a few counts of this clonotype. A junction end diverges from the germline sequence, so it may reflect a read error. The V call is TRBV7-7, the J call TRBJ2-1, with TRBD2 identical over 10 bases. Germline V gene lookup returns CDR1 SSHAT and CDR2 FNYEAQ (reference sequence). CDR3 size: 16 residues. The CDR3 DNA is TGTGCTAGCAGCTTAGCTGGGACTAGCGCATACAATGAGCAGTTCTTC. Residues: CASSLAGTSAYNEQFF.

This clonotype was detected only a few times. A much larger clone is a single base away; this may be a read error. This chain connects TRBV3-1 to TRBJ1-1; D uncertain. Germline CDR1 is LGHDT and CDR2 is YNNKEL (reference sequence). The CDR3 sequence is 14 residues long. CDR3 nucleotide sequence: TGTGCCAGCAGCCAAGGAGCCCAGTCAACTGTAGCTTTCTTT. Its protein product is CASSQGAQSTVAFF. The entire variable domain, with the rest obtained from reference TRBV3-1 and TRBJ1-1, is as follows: DTAVSQTPKYLVTQMGNDKSIKCEQNLGHDTMYWYKQDSKKFLKIMFSYNNKELIINETVPNRFSPKSPDKAHLNLHINSLELGDSAVYFCASSQGAQSTVAFFGQGTRLTVV.

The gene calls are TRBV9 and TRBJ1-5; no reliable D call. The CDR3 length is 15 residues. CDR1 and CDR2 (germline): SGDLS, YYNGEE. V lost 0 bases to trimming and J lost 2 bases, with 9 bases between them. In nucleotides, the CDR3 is TGTGCCAGCAGCGTAGGAGGGTTTGGCAATCAGCCCCAGCATTTT. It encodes CASSVGGFGNQPQHF.

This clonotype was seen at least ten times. CDR3 loop: CASSFEQSNEKLFF. The CDR3 DNA sequence: TGCGCCAGCAGCTTTGAACAGTCTAATGAAAAACTGTTTTTT. V is TRBV5-1 and J is TRBJ1-4; D remains unclear. Germline loops: CDR1 SGHRS, CDR2 YFSETQ. The V end lost 2 bases, the J end lost 3 bases, and 8 bases lay between the germline ends. The CDR3 sequence is 14 residues long.

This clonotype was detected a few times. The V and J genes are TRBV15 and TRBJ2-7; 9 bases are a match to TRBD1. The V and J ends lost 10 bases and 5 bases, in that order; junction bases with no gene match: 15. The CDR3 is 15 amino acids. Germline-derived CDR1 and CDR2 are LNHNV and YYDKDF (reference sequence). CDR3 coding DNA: TGTGCCATCCGGCGTTCCGGGACAGGGTTCGACGAGCAGTACTTC. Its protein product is CAIRRSGTGFDEQYF.

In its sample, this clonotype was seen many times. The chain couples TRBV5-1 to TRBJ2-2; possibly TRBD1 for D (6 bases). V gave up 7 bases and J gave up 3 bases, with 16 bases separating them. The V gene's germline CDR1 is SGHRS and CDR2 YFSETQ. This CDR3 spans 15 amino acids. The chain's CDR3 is CASARGGIDTGELFF. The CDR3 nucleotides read TGCGCCAGCGCTCGAGGGGGTATAGACACCGGGGAGCTGTTTTTT.

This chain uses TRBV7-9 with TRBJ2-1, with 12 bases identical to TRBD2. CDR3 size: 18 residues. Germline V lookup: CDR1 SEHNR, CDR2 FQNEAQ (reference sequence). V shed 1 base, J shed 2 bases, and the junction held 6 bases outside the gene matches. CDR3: CASSLGGLAGGPYNEQFF. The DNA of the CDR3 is TGTGCCAGCAGCTTAGGAGGGCTAGCGGGAGGGCCCTACAATGAGCAGTTCTTC. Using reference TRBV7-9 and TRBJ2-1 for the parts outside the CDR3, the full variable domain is DTGVSQNPRHKITKRGQNVTFRCDPISEHNRLYWYRQTLGQGPEFLTYFQNEAQLEKSRLLSDRFSAERPKGSFSTLEIQRTEQGDSAMYLCASSLGGLAGGPYNEQFFGPGTRLTVL.

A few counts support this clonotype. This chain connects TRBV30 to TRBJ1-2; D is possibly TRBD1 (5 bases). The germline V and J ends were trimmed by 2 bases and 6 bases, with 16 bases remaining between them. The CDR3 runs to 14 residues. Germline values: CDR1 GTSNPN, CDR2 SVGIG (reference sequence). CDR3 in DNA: TGTGCCTGGAGTAAGAACTCACGAGGGGATGGCTACACCTTC. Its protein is CAWSKNSRGDGYTF.

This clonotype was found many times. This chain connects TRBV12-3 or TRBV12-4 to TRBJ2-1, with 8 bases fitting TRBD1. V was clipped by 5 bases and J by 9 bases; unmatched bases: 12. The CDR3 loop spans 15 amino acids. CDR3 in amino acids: CASSRGTGGSFEQFF. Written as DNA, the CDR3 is TGTGCCAGCAGTCGAGGGACAGGTGGAAGCTTTGAGCAGTTCTTC.

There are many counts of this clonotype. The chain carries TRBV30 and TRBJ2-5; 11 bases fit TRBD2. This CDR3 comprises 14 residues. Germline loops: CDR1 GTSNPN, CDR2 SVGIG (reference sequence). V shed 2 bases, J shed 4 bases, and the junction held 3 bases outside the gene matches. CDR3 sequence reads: CAWSFGTSGETQYF. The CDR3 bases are TGTGCCTGGAGTTTCGGGACTAGCGGAGAGACCCAGTACTTC.